This T cell receptor beta chain was captured by sequencing in a study of cytomegalovirus exposure and HLA in healthy donors. In regard to this clone: Antigen unknown.

Findings of the study overall: Sequencing depth across donors, presence/absence analyses assumed, was roughly uniform. Some public TCRs appeared in many individuals, while most sequences were rare.

PCR involved 60 Vbeta and 13 Jbeta primers. TCRdb's copy holds only in-frame clones and misses some; the assay was immunoSEQ multiplex PCR. The table lists around 220,000 clones, roughly 80% of them singletons. The V gene's germline CDR1 is MNHNS and CDR2 SASEGT. The CDR3 runs to 14 residues. V lost 7 bases, J lost 6 bases, and 7 bases stayed unmatched. The sample comprised PBMCs. This receptor was identified in a girl aged 2-10 years in good health and CMV-seronegative. V and J are TRBV6-1 and TRBJ1-5, with 9 bases fitting TRBD1. CDR3 sequence: CASITGGTGQPQHF. In DNA, the CDR3 is TGTGCCAGCATAACAGGGGGCACTGGTCAGCCCCAGCATTTT.